This TCR beta chain was captured by sequencing in a study of cytomegalovirus exposure and HLA in healthy donors. The PCR ran on 60 Vbeta and 13 Jbeta primers. Profiled with immunoSEQ multiplex PCR; TCRdb holds only in-frame clones, not every one. The sample lists a few hundred thousand clones, approximately 80% seen once, with roughly 3.1% in the top ten. Regarding this clone: Antigen unknown.

Study outcomes and limitations: Follow-up analysis later connected one missense variant in DCLRE1C with trimming of TCR beta V- and J-genes. Segments of the TCR beta V type were, in most cases, productive about 90% or about 30% of the time in an earlier analysis.

The germline gives CDR1 LNHDA, CDR2 SQIVND (reference sequence). This CDR3 comprises 15 residues. V was pared by 3 bases and J by 4 bases, with 13 bases between. The chain combines TRBV19 with TRBJ1-3, with D uncertain. This sequence was found in a man aged 25-45 years in good health and CMV-seronegative. The specimen sequenced was PBMCs. The CDR3: CASSMGGLYGNTIYF. Here the CDR3 DNA reads TGTGCCAGTAGTATGGGAGGCCTATACGGAAACACCATATATTTT. Using reference TRBV19 and TRBJ1-3 for the parts outside the CDR3, the full variable domain is DGGITQSPKYLFRKEGQNVTLSCEQNLNHDAMYWYRQDPGQGLRLIYYSQIVNDFQKGDIAEGYSVSREKKESFPLTVTSAQKNPTAFYLCASSMGGLYGNTIYFGEGSWLTVV.